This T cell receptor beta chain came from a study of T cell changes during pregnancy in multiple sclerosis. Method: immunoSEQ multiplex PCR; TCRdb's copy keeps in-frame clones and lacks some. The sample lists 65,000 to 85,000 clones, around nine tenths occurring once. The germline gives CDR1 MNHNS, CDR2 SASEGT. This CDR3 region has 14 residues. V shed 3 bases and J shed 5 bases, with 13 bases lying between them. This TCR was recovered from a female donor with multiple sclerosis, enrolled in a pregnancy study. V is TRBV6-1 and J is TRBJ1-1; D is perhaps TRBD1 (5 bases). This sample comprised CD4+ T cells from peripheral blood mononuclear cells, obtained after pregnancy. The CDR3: CASSDRVVWTEAFF. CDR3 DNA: TGTGCCAGCAGTGACAGGGTCGTCTGGACTGAAGCTTTCTTT.